This entry describes one T cell receptor (beta chain). The authors' processing: Quantification of nucleated cells was approximated via reference gene primer amplification. Measured with immunoSEQ multiplex PCR; TCRdb has only the in-frame clones, and not every one. V and J calls and clone size are copied from that table; D and trimming were computed from the DNA. The sample records about 410,000 clones, roughly 87% being singletons. These data come from a study of blood T cell repertoires in COVID-19. Whole-study context: Sites across the United States, Italy and Spain contributed samples from acute and convalescent COVID-19.

Recovered status in Cohort 3 required two negative PCRs, clearance, or symptom resolution. This receptor was identified in a man aged 18 to 30 who had recovered from COVID-19. Sequenced: PBMCs or T cells enriched from blood (not recorded which).

The CDR3: CASLDSEAFF. The CDR3 region has the DNA TGTGCCAGCCTCGACAGTGAAGCTTTCTTT. The genes are TRBV11-2 and TRBJ1-1, with a weak D call TRBD1 (5 bases). The CDR3 spans 10 residues. V was shortened by 8 bases and J by 7 bases, with 8 bases between the two germline ends. Per the germline V gene, CDR1 is SGHAT and CDR2 is FQNNGV.